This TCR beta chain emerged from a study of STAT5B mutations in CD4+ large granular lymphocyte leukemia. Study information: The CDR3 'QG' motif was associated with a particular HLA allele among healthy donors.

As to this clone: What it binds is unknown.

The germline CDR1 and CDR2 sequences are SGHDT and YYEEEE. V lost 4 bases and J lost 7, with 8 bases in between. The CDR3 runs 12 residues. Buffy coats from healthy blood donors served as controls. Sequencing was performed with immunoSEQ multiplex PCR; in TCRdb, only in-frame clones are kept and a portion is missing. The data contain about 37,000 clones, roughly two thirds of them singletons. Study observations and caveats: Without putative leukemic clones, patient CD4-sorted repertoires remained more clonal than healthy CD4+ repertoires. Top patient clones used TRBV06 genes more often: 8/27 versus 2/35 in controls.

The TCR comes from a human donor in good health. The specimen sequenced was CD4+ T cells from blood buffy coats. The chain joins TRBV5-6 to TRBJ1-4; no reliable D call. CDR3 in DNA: TGTGCCAGCAGCGCCACAGTTGAAAAACTGTTTTTT. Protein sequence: CASSATVEKLFF.